A single sample gave rise to the 12 T cell receptor beta chains below, sequenced in a study of lymphopenia after photon versus proton radiotherapy. The method was immunoSEQ multiplex PCR; TCRdb's version includes in-frame clones alone and lacks a portion of them. The table lists 75,000 or so clones, 83% of them singletons. Sequencing used peripheral blood, obtained from a patient treated with proton-based radiotherapy. Source of these receptors: a man in his sixties with pancreatic cancer.

V usage is TRBV11-2 and J usage is TRBJ2-7; D remains unclear. Deletions cut 0 bases from V and 6 bases from J, with 15 bases between. The CDR3 runs to 15 residues. The germline CDR1 and CDR2 sequences are SGHAT and FQNNGV. The DNA of the CDR3 is TGTGCCAGCAGCTTAGATCGAATAGTTGGAACCGAGCAGTACTTC. As protein: CASSLDRIVGTEQYF.

The chain carries TRBV28 and TRBJ2-1, with 7 bases aligning to TRBD1. The germline V gene encodes CDR1 MDHEN and CDR2 SYDVKM. J gave up 4 bases and V 7 bases, and 7 bases lay outside the gene matches. The CDR3 covers 14 residues. Written as DNA, the CDR3 is TGTGCCAGCACCCTACAGGGGACGTACAATGAGCAGTTCTTC. It yields the protein CASTLQGTYNEQFF.

This chain uses TRBV14 with TRBJ2-5; 8 bases agree with TRBD2. Per the germline V gene, CDR1 is SGHDN and CDR2 is FVKESK. V shed 4 bases, J shed 0 bases, and the junction held 4 bases outside the gene matches. The CDR3 is 15 residues long. The CDR3 sequence: CASSPRTSNQETQYF. The CDR3 DNA follows: TGTGCCAGCAGCCCCCGGACTAGCAACCAAGAGACCCAGTACTTC.

V gene TRBV6-6 combines with J gene TRBJ1-4; TRBD1 agrees at 9 bases. This CDR3 spans 15 amino acids. From germline, CDR1 is MNHNY and CDR2 SVGAGI (reference sequence). The J segment lost 5 bases and the V segment lost 5 bases, leaving 6 bases of the junction unmatched. The CDR3: CASSLLGTGNEKLFF. The CDR3 bases are TGTGCCAGCAGTCTCCTGGGGACAGGGAATGAAAAACTGTTTTTT.

This chain connects TRBV6-1 to TRBJ1-4; 7 positions match TRBD1. The CDR3 loop spans 14 amino acids. Trimming at V came to 8 bases and at J to 7 bases, leaving 10 bases not matched to a gene. CDR1 and CDR2 from the germline V gene are MNHNS and SASEGT. CDR3 bases: TGTGCCAGCGTGCCCGGGACAGCTGGTGAAAAACTGTTTTTT. It specifies CASVPGTAGEKLFF.

This chain connects TRBV6-5 to TRBJ2-7; the D gene could be TRBD1 or TRBD2 (5 bases each). Germline V gene lookup returns CDR1 MNHEY and CDR2 SVGAGI. V dropped 5 bases and J dropped 2 bases, with 13 bases sitting between them. This CDR3 has 14 amino acids. The CDR3 DNA sequence: TGTGCCAGCAGTCAGGGAGAGAGGACCTACGAGCAGTACTTC. It codes for CASSQGERTYEQYF.

The gene calls are TRBV2 and TRBJ1-3; D is uncertain. The CDR3 runs to 11 residues. Germline assignment: CDR1 SNHLY and CDR2 FYNNEI. V lost 8 bases to trimming and J lost 0 bases, with 2 bases between them. CDR3 region: CASHSGNTIYF. In DNA, the CDR3 is TGTGCCAGCCACTCTGGAAACACCATATATTTT.

The sample holds one count of this clone. This chain joins TRBV27 and TRBJ1-3; 8 positions match TRBD1. V lost 5 bases, J lost 3 bases, and 6 bases stayed unmatched. The CDR3 consists of 15 residues. The germline gives CDR1 MNHEY, CDR2 SMNVEV (reference sequence). CDR3 DNA: TGTGCCAGCAGTCCCCAGGGGGCGGGTGGAAACACCATATATTTT. This encodes CASSPQGAGGNTIYF.

This sequence joins TRBV14 and TRBJ2-7, with 7 positions matching TRBD1. Trimming took 1 base from V and 1 from J; bases not matched to a gene: 7. The CDR3 loop spans 16 amino acids. Germline CDR1 SGHDN, CDR2 FVKESK. The CDR3 protein is CASSQGSPRGSYEQYF. In DNA form, the CDR3 reads TGTGCCAGCAGCCAAGGGTCCCCCAGGGGGTCCTACGAGCAGTACTTC.

This CDR3 reads CAARSYTEAFF. In nucleotides, the CDR3 is TGTGCAGCAAGGAGCTACACTGAAGCTTTCTTT. The gene calls are TRBV27 and TRBJ1-1; no clear D gene. Germline V gene sequence: CDR1 MNHEY, CDR2 SMNVEV (reference sequence). The CDR3 contains 11 residues.

The CDR3 loop is CAYRGSTDTQYF. CDR3 sequence (DNA): TGTGCCTATCGGGGGAGCACAGATACGCAGTATTTT. The J gene is TRBJ2-3, the V gene TRBV28; maybe TRBD2 (6 bases). Trimming pared 11 bases from V and 0 bases from J, leaving 9 bases between. The CDR3 sequence is 12 residues long. Germline V gene data show CDR1 as MDHEN and CDR2 as SYDVKM.

The sample holds one count of this clone. This rearrangement joins TRBV10-3 to TRBJ2-3; 7 nucleotides match TRBD2. The CDR3 has 18 residues. Trimming cost V 10 bases and J 1 base; bases outside gene matches: 20. Germline lookup yields CDR1 ENHRY and CDR2 SYGVKD. CDR3 sequence (DNA): TGTGCCACCAAGCGGGACGGAGGCGTCCCGGGCGGCACAGATACGCAGTATTTT. This encodes CATKRDGGVPGGTDTQYF.